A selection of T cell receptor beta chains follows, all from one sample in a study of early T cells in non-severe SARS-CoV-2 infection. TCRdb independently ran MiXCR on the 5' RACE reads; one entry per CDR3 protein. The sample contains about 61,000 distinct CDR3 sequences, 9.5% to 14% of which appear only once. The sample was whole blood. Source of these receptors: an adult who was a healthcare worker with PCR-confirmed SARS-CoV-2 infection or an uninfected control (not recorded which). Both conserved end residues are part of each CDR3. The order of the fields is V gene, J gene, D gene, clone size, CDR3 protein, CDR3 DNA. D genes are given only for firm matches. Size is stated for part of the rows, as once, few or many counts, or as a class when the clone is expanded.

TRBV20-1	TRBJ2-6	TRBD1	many	CSALLRQGDRAGANVLTF	TGCAGTGCCTTACTCCGACAGGGGGACAGGGCCGGGGCCAACGTCCTGACTTTC
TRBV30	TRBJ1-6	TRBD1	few	CAWRIRDSGYNSPLHF	TGTGCCTGGAGGATCCGGGACAGTGGGTATAATTCACCCCTCCACTTT
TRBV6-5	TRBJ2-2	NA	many	CASSYSDRTGELFF	TGTGCCAGCAGTTACTCAGACAGAACCGGGGAGCTGTTTTTT
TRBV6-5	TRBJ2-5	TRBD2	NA	CASRSVGLAEETQYF	TGTGCCAGCAGGTCCGTGGGACTAGCGGAAGAGACCCAGTACTTC
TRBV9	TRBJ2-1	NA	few	CASSVSGYEQFF	TGTGCCAGCAGCGTAAGCGGCTATGAGCAGTTCTTC
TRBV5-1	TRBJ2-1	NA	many	CASSLSTAYNEQFF	TGCGCCAGCAGCTTGTCGACAGCCTACAATGAGCAGTTCTTC
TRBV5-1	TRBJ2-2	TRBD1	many	CASSAGTGAPGELFF	TGCGCCAGCAGCGCCGGGACAGGGGCCCCCGGGGAGCTGTTTTTT
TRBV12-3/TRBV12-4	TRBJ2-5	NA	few	CASSLWVSETQYF	TGTGCCAGCAGTTTATGGGTATCTGAGACCCAGTACTTC
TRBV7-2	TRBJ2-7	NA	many	CASSLDLGGIPYEQYF	TGTGCCAGCAGCTTAGATTTGGGGGGAATACCCTACGAGCAGTACTTC
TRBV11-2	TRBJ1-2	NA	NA	CASSLGPASYGNTF	TGTGCCAGCAGCTTAGGTCCAGCTTCCTATGGCAACACCTTC
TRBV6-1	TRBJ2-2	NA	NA	CASSEVPGFRGTGELFF	TGTGCCAGCAGTGAAGTTCCGGGGTTCAGAGGGACCGGGGAGCTGTTTTTT
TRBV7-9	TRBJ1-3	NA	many	CASSLGQGNTIYF	TGTGCCAGCAGCTTAGGACAGGGAAACACCATATATTTT
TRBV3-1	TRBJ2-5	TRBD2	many	CASSLGLAGLQETQYF	TGTGCCAGCAGCCTGGGACTAGCGGGGCTCCAAGAGACCCAGTACTTC
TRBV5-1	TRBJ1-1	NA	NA	CASSFGGANTEAFF	TGCGCCAGCAGCTTTGGAGGGGCGAACACTGAAGCTTTCTTT
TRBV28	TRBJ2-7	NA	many	CASSQRRDEQYF	TGTGCCAGCAGTCAGCGCAGGGACGAGCAGTACTTC
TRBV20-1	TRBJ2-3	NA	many	CSARDVNWGADTQYF	TGCAGTGCTAGAGATGTCAATTGGGGGGCAGATACGCAGTATTTT
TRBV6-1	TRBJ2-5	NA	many	CASSPRQETQYF	TGTGCCAGCAGTCCCCGCCAGGAGACCCAGTACTTC
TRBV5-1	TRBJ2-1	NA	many	CASSFGLQGEQFF	TGCGCCAGCAGCTTTGGACTACAGGGCGAGCAGTTCTTC
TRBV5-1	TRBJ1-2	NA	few	CASSLQSGANYGYTF	TGCGCCAGCAGCTTGCAGTCCGGAGCTAACTATGGCTACACCTTC
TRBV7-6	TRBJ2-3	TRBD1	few	CASSFTGGHADTQYF	TGTGCCAGCAGTTTCACAGGGGGCCACGCAGATACGCAGTATTTT
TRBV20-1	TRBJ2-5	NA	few	CSARFQETQYF	TGCAGTGCTAGATTCCAAGAGACCCAGTACTTC
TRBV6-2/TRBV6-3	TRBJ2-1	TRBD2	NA	CASIRRGGSGNEQFF	TGTGCCAGCATCCGGCGGGGGGGCAGTGGAAATGAGCAGTTCTTC
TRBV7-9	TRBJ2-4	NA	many	CASSFMGDIQYF	TGTGCCAGCAGCTTTATGGGGGACATTCAGTACTTC
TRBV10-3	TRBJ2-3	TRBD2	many	CAISGLAGARDTQYF	TGTGCCATCAGCGGACTAGCGGGGGCGCGGGATACGCAGTATTTT
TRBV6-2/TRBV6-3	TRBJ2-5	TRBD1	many	CASSSGGAETQYF	TGTGCCAGCAGTTCAGGGGGCGCAGAGACCCAGTACTTC
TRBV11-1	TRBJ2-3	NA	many	CASSLGALADTQYF	TGTGCCAGCAGCTTAGGGGCGCTGGCCGATACGCAGTATTTT
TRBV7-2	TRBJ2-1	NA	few	CASSLIEASNEQFF	TGTGCCAGCAGCTTAATAGAAGCGTCGAATGAGCAGTTCTTC
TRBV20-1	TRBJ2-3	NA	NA	CSARRGGSDTQYF	TGCAGTGCTAGGCGAGGCGGCTCAGATACGCAGTATTTT
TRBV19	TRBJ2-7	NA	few	CASSIRRSAVTYEQYF	TGTGCCAGTAGTATAAGAAGGTCGGCGGTCACCTACGAGCAGTACTTC
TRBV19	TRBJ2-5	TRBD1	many	CASSMGRDRPKETQYF	TGTGCCAGTAGTATGGGCAGGGACAGACCTAAAGAGACCCAGTACTTC
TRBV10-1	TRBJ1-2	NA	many	CASSDRRDYGYTF	TGCGCCAGCAGTGATCGGAGGGACTATGGCTACACCTTC